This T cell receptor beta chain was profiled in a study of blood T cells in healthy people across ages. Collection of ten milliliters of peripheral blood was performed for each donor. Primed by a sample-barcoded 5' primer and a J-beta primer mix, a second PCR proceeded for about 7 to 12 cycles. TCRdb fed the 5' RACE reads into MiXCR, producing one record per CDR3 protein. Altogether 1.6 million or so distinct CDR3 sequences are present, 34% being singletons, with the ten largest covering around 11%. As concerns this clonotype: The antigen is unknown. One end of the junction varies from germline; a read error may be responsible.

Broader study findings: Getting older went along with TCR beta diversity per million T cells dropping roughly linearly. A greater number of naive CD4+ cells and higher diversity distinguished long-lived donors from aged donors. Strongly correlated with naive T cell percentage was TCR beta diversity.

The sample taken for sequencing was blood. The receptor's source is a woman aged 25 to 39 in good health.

The CDR3 region has the DNA TGTGTCAGCAGCGGGAACGAGCAGTACTTC. It yields the protein CVSSGNEQYF. The chain recombines TRBV7-2 with TRBJ2-5; 7 nucleotides line up with TRBD2. The end of the DNA aligns better with TRBJ2-7, so the J call may be wrong. This CDR3 is 10 amino acids long. Germline-derived CDR1 and CDR2 are SGHTA and FQGNSA.